These 4 T cell receptor beta chains came from one sample sequenced in a study of shared clonotypes between healthy human individuals. Cells designated naive CD8 were CD45RO-negative and were positively selected for CCR7, with terminally differentiated effector memory CD45RA+ cells excluded. Sequencing used immunoSEQ multiplex PCR; TCRdb keeps in-frame clones, though not all of them. Altogether fewer than 800,000 clones are present, roughly nine tenths being singletons, with the ten largest covering about 24%. The sequenced sample was naive CD8+ T cells sorted from blood. These receptors originate from a man aged 30 to 45 in good health.

V gene TRBV27 combines with J gene TRBJ1-5; TRBD1 matches at 7 bases. The CDR3 has 16 amino acids. V gave up 5 bases and J gave up 3 bases; unmatched junction bases: 10. Germline CDR1 is MNHEY and CDR2 is SMNVEV (reference sequence). The CDR3 region is CASSQNQGDYNQPQHF. CDR3 in DNA: TGTGCCAGCAGTCAGAACCAGGGGGATTACAATCAGCCCCAGCATTTT.

The chain recombines TRBV5-4 with TRBJ2-1, with 13 positions matching TRBD2. Germline assignment: CDR1 SGHNT and CDR2 YYREEE (reference sequence). The CDR3 extends over 16 amino acids. V was pared by 4 bases and J by 5 bases, with 6 bases of the junction left unmatched. CDR3 DNA: TGTGCCAGCAGCGTACCGGGACTAGCGGGAAACAATGAGCAGTTCTTC. It specifies CASSVPGLAGNNEQFF.

About this clone itself: At the DNA level, this CDR3 is encoded by other sequences in the same sample as well. The rearrangement joins TRBV29-1 to TRBJ2-1; D is perhaps TRBD2 (7 bases). The V gene's germline CDR1 is SQVTM and CDR2 ANQGSEA. The germline V and J ends were trimmed by 6 bases and 0 bases, with 12 bases remaining between them. There are 14 residues in the CDR3. CDR3 protein: CSVEGGSSYNEQFF. CDR3 coding DNA: TGCAGCGTGGAGGGGGGGAGCTCCTACAATGAGCAGTTCTTC.

The rearrangement joins TRBV27 to TRBJ2-7; TRBD1 is a possible D gene (6 bases). Deletions cut 2 bases from V and 4 bases from J, with 9 bases between. CDR1 is MNHEY and CDR2 is SMNVEV in the germline V gene (reference sequence). This CDR3 is built from 13 residues. The CDR3 DNA sequence: TGTGCCAGCAGTTTAAATGGACAGTACGAGCAGTACTTC. This translates into CASSLNGQYEQYF.